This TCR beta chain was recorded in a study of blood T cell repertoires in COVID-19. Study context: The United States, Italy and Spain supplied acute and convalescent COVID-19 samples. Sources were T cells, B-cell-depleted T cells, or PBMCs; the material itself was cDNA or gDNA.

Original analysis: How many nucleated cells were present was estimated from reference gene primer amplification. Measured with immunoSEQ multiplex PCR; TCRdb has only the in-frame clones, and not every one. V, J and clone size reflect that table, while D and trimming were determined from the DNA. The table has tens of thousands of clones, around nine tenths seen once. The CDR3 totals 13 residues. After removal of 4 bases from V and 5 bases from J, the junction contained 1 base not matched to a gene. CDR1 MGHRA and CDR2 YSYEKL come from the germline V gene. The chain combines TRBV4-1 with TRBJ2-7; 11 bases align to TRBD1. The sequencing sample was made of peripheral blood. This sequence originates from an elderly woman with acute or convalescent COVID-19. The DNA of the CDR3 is TGCGCCAGCAGCCGGACAGGGGGCAACGAGCAGTACTTC. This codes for CASSRTGGNEQYF.